The subject of this entry is one T cell receptor beta chain. There are a few counts of this clonotype. Its recognized antigen is unknown. Within one base of it there is no much larger clone, and no base qualities were kept. This record comes from a study of HIV-infected patients and healthy controls (dated by TCRdb to 2013 to 2016). Library preparation was by 5' RACE. The reads were generated on an Illumina MiSeq. The public reads were run again by TCRdb, first through fastp at Q25 and then through MiXCR, and only productive beta chains were kept. Duplicate CDR3 protein sequences are folded into a single record with the most common DNA and genes. This sample is represented by about 64,000 distinct CDR3 sequences; over 15% of them were singletons. The ten biggest clones cover 1.4% of the sample. The CDR3 starts with the cysteine, ends with the phenylalanine, and has 12 residues. Of the read, only the CDR3 DNA is kept; its 36 bases are in frame from base 1. The junction carries 7 bases between V and J, which are trimmed by 5 bases and 4 bases respectively.

The receptor comes from a human donor in good health. The V and J genes are TRBV12-3 or TRBV12-4 and TRBJ2-3, with an unclear D gene assignment. Source material: CD4+ T cells from blood. The base sequence is TGTGCCAGCAGTCCGCGTTCAGATACGCAGTATTTT. The resulting protein is CASSPRSDTQYF.